This T cell receptor beta chain was obtained from a study of beta chain features in type 1 diabetes. All of the isolated RNA was reverse transcribed, so expressed TCRB transcripts were sequenced. Sequencing was performed with immunoSEQ multiplex PCR; in TCRdb, only in-frame clones are kept and a portion is missing. The table lists 500,000 to 700,000 clones, around a sixth of them singletons. Germline CDR1 and CDR2: LGHNA and YSLEER. CDR3 size: 14 residues. V lost 0 bases, J lost 7 bases, and 9 bases lay in between. This sequence joins TRBV4-3 and TRBJ2-2; D might be TRBD1 or TRBD2, each matching 6 bases. This receptor was identified in a man between 18 and 29 years old in good health. Sequencing input: naive CD4+ T cells from blood. The CDR3 region is CASSQEGGLGELFF. DNA for the CDR3: TGCGCCAGCAGCCAAGAGGGGGGCCTCGGGGAGCTGTTTTTT.